This TCR beta chain was documented in a study of blood T cell repertoires in COVID-19 (dated by TCRdb to about 2020). Notes on the research overall: Collaborator samples came from the United States, Italy and Spain and covered acute and convalescent phases of COVID-19. Where HLA class I and class II types were available, the types were taken from metadata supplied by the sample provider, not from assay-based typing. The dataset comprised deeply sampled blood TCRbeta repertoires from subjects exposed to, actively infected with, or recovered from COVID-19. The samples were drawn from two sources: the first 160 participants of the ongoing ImmuneRACE study, and 1,200 or so subjects contributed by 6 global collaborators. A freely available public database, intended as a resource for researchers studying the immune response to SARS-CoV-2, is where the repertoires were released. The material from the prospective study consisted of cDNA or gDNA derived from T cells, B-cell-depleted T cells, or PBMCs. A de-identified subject ID, COVID-19 status, age in years and sex were almost always included in the sample metadata.

V is cut by 1 base and J by 1 base, and the space between the germline ends is 9 bases. The germline V gene yields SGHDT for CDR1 and YYEEEE for CDR2. Counted from cysteine to phenylalanine, this CDR3 has 15 amino acids. The retained sequence is limited to the CDR3, 45 bases, with the frame set at the first base. Collaborating institutions collected whole blood in K2EDTA tubes following their own protocols. Collaborator samples were shipped for TCRbeta analysis as frozen whole blood, isolated PBMCs, or DNA extracted from either sample type. TCRbeta CDR3 regions were amplified from genomic DNA by means of the immunoSEQ Assay, a bias-controlled multiplex PCR. As for the authors' bioinformatics: Nucleated cell counts per sample were estimated from amplification of reference gene primers within the assay. Sequence reads were collapsed and filtered to measure the absolute abundance of every unique TCRbeta CDR3 rearrangement. Productive Simpson clonality was computed per sample as the square root of Simpson's diversity index over productive rearrangements. Drawn from immuneACCESS, this table holds only the in-frame rearrangements with V and J called that TCRdb kept. Clones are partly lost; checked studies trace under half to an unresolved V gene and leave the rest unexplained. Clonal size and the V and J genes are those of that table, whereas D and trimming came from the DNA. The sample table records about 670,000 clones; 85% to 90% of these occur just once. Of the sample, approximately 0.25% is held by the ten largest clones.

A note on this clone: Its cognate antigen has yet to be identified. No per-base quality is available; no much larger clone lies one base away.

The full study reports these points: How much clinical and demographic metadata was included differed by source and by participant, and the metadata was provided uncurated.

The receptor was derived from a woman aged 18-29 years with acute or convalescent COVID-19. The sample taken for sequencing was peripheral blood. In this chain, TRBV5-6 is recombined with TRBJ1-5; possibly the D gene is TRBD1, per 6 matching bases. For the CDR3, the sequence is CASSLTGKSNQPQHF. The DNA sequence is given as TGTGCCAGCAGCTTGACAGGGAAGAGCAATCAGCCCCAGCATTTT.